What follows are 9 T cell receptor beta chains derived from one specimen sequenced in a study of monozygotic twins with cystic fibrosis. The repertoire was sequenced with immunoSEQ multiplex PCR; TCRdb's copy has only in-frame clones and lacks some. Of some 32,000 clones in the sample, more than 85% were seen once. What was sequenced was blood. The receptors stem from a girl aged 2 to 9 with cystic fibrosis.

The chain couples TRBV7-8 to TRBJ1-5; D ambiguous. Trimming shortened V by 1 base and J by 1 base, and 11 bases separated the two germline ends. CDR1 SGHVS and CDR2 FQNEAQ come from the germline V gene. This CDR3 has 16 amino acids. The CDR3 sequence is CASSLVGMGSNQPQHF. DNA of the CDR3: TGTGCCAGCAGCTTAGTGGGTATGGGGAGCAATCAGCCCCAGCATTTT. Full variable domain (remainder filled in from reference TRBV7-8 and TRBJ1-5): GAGVSQSPRYKVAKRGQDVALRCDPISGHVSLFWYQQALGQGPEFLTYFQNEAQLDKSGLPSDRFFAERPEGSVSTLKIQRTQQEDSAVYLCASSLVGMGSNQPQHFGDGTRLSIL.

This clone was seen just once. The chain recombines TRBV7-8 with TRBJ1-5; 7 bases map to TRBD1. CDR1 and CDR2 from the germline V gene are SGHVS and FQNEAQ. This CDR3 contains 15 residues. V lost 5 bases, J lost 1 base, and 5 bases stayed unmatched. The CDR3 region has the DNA TGTGCCAGCAGCCTAAACAGGGGAAGCAATCAGCCCCAGCATTTT. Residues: CASSLNRGSNQPQHF. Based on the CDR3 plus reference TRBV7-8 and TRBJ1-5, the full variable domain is GAGVSQSPRYKVAKRGQDVALRCDPISGHVSLFWYQQALGQGPEFLTYFQNEAQLDKSGLPSDRFFAERPEGSVSTLKIQRTQQEDSAVYLCASSLNRGSNQPQHFGDGTRLSIL.

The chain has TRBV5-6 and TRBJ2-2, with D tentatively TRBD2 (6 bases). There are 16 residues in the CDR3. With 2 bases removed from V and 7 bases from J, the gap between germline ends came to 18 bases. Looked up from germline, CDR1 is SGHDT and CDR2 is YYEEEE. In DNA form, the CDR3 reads TGTGCCAGCAGCTTACTCCGGGAGCGCGTCGTCGGGGAGCTGTTTTTT. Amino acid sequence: CASSLLRERVVGELFF.

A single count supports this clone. CDR3 sequence reads: CASSQGRQAPRETQYF. The CDR3 DNA reads as TGTGCCAGCAGCCAAGGACGACAGGCCCCACGGGAGACCCAGTACTTC. This chain joins TRBV14 and TRBJ2-5, with D possibly matching TRBD1 (6 bases). The V gene's germline CDR1 is SGHDN and CDR2 FVKESK. V lost 1 base and J 5 bases, leaving 17 bases between the germline ends. The CDR3 is 16 amino acids.

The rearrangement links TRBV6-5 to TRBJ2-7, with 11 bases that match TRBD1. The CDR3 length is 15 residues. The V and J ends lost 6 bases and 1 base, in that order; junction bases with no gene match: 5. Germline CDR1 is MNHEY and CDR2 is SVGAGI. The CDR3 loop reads CASSRTGGWSYEQYF. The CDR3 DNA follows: TGTGCCAGCAGCCGGACAGGGGGCTGGTCCTACGAGCAGTACTTC.

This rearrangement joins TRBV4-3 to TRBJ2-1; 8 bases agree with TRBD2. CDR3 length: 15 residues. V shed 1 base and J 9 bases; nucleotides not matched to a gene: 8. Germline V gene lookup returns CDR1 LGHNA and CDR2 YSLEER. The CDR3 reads CASSQGAGGNGEQFF. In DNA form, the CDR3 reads TGCGCCAGCAGCCAAGGGGCGGGAGGAAACGGTGAGCAGTTCTTC.

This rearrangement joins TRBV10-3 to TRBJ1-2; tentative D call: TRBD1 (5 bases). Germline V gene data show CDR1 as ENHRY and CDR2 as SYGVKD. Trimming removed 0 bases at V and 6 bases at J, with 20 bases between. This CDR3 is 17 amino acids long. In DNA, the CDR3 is TGTGCCATCAGTGAGTCGAAGGATATAGGGACTTATCATGGCTACACCTTC. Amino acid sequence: CAISESKDIGTYHGYTF.

This CDR3 is CASSQISYEQYF. CDR3 DNA sequence: TGTGCCAGCAGTCAAATTTCCTACGAGCAGTACTTC. The chain links TRBV13 to TRBJ2-7, with D uncertain. This CDR3 is 12 amino acids long. CDR1 is PRHDT, CDR2 FYEKMQ, per germline (reference sequence). Trimming took 6 bases from V and 1 from J, leaving 7 bases between them.

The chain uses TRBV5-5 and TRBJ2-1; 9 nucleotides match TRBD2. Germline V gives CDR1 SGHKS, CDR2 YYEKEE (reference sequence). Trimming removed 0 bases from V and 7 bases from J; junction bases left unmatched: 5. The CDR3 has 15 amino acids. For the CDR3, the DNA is TGTGCCAGCAGCTTGGAAGCGGGAGGATGGAATGAGCAGTTCTTC. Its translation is CASSLEAGGWNEQFF.